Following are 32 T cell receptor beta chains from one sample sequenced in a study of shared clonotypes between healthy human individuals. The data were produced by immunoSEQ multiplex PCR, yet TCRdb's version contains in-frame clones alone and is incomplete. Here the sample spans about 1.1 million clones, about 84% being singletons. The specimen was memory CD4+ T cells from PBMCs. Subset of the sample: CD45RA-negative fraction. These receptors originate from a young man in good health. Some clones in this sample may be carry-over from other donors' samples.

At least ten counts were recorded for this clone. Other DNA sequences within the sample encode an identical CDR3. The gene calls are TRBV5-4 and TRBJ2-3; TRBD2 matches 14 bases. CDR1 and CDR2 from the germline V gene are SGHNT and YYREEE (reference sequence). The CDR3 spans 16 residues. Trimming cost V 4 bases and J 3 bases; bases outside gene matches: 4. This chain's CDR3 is CASSRGLAGATDTQYF. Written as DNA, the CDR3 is TGTGCCAGCAGCCGGGGACTAGCGGGAGCAACAGATACGCAGTATTTT.

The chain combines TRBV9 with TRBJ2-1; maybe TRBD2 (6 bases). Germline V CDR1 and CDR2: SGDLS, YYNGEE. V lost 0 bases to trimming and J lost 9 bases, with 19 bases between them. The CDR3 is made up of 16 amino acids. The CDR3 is CASSVVGSGGVSEQFF. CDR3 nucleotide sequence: TGTGCCAGCAGCGTAGTTGGGAGTGGAGGGGTCAGTGAGCAGTTCTTC.

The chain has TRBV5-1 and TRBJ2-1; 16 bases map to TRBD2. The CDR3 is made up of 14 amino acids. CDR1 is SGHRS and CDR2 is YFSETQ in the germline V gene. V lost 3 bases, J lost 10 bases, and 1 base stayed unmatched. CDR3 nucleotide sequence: TGCGCCAGCAGCTGGGGACTAGCGGGAGGGGAGCAGTTCTTC. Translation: CASSWGLAGGEQFF. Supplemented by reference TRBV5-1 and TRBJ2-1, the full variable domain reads KAGVTQTPRYLIKTRGQQVTLSCSPISGHRSVSWYQQTPGQGLQFLFEYFSETQRNKGNFPGRFSGRQFSNSRSEMNVSTLELGDSALYLCASSWGLAGGEQFFGPGTRLTVL.

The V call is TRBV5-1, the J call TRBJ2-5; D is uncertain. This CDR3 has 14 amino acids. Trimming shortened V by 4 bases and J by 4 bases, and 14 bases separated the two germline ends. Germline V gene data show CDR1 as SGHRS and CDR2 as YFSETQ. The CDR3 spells CASSPGISTETQYF. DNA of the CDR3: TGCGCCAGCAGCCCTGGGATCTCGACAGAGACCCAGTACTTC. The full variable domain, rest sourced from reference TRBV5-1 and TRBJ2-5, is KAGVTQTPRYLIKTRGQQVTLSCSPISGHRSVSWYQQTPGQGLQFLFEYFSETQRNKGNFPGRFSGRQFSNSRSEMNVSTLELGDSALYLCASSPGISTETQYFGPGTRLLVL.

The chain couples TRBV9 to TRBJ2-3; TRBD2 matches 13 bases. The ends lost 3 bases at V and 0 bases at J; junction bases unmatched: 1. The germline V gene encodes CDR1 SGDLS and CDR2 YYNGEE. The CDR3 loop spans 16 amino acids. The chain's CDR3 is CASSGTSGRSTDTQYF. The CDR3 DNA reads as TGTGCCAGCAGCGGGACTAGCGGGAGAAGCACAGATACGCAGTATTTT.

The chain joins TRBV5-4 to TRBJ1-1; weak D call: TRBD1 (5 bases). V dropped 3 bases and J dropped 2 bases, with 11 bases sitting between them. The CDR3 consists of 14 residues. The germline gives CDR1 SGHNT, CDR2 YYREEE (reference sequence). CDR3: CASSSQGLNTEAFF. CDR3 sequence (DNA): TGTGCCAGCAGCTCGCAGGGACTCAACACTGAAGCTTTCTTT.

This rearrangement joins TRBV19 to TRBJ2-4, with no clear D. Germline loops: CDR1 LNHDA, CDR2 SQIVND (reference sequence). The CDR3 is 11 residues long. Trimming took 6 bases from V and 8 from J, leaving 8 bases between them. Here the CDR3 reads CASSAGDIQYF. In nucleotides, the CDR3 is TGTGCCAGTAGCGCCGGAGACATTCAGTACTTC. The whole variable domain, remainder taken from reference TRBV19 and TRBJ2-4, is DGGITQSPKYLFRKEGQNVTLSCEQNLNHDAMYWYRQDPGQGLRLIYYSQIVNDFQKGDIAEGYSVSREKKESFPLTVTSAQKNPTAFYLCASSAGDIQYFGAGTRLSVL.

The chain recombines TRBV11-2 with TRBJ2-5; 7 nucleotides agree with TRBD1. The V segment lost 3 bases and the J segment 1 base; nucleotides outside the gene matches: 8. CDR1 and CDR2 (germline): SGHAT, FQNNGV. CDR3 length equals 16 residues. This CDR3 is CASSLGFGTAQETQYF. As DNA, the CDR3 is TGTGCCAGCAGCTTGGGATTCGGGACAGCCCAAGAGACCCAGTACTTC.

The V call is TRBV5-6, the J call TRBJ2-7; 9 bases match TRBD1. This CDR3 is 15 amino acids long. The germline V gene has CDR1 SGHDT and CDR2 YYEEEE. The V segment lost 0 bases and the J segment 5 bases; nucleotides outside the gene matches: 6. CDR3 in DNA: TGTGCCAGCAGCTTGGCTCCGACAGGGGGAGACGAGCAGTACTTC. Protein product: CASSLAPTGGDEQYF.

In DNA, the CDR3 is TGTGCCAGCAGCCCTGGGAACTACCCCAAGGCCGGGGAGCTGTTTTTT. Translation gives CASSPGNYPKAGELFF. The chain carries TRBV5-4 and TRBJ2-2; D not resolved. The V end was cut by 4 bases, the J end by 6 bases, with 19 bases between. Germline CDR1 and CDR2: SGHNT and YYREEE (reference sequence). The CDR3 has 16 residues.

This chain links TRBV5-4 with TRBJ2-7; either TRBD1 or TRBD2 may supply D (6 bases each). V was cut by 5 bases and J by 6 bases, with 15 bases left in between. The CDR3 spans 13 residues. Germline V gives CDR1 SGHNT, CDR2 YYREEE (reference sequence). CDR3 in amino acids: CASSGGLPSEQYF. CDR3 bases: TGTGCCAGCAGTGGGGGGCTCCCGTCCGAGCAGTACTTC.

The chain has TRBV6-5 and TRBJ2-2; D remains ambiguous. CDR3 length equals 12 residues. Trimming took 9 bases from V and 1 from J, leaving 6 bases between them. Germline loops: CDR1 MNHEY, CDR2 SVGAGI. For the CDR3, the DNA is TGTGCCAGTTGGGGGAACACCGGGGAGCTGTTTTTT. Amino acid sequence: CASWGNTGELFF.

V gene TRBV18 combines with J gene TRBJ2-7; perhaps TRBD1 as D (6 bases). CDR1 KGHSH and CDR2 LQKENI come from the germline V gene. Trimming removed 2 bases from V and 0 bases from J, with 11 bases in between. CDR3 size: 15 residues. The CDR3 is CASSPAGQNSYEQYF. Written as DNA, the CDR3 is TGTGCCAGCTCACCAGCTGGACAGAACTCCTACGAGCAGTACTTC.

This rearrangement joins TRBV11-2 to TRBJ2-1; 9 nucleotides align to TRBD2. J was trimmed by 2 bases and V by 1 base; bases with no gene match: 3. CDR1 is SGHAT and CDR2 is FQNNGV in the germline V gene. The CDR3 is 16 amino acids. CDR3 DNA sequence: TGTGCCAGCAGCTTAGTACTAGCGGGCCCCTACAATGAGCAGTTCTTC. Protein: CASSLVLAGPYNEQFF.

Here the CDR3 reads CASSPPGSETQYF. CDR3 DNA: TGTGCCAGCAGCCCCCCCGGGTCAGAGACCCAGTACTTC. V and J are TRBV7-3 and TRBJ2-5; no firm D call. From germline, CDR1 is SGHTA and CDR2 FQGTGA. CDR3 length: 13 amino acids. V shed 5 bases and J shed 4 bases, with 11 bases lying between them.

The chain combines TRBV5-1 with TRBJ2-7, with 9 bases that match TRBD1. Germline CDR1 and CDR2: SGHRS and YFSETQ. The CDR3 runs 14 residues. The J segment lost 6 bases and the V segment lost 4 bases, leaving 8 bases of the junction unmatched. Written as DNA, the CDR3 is TGCGCCAGCAGCGATACCGGGACAGGGATCGAGCAGTACTTC. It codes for CASSDTGTGIEQYF.

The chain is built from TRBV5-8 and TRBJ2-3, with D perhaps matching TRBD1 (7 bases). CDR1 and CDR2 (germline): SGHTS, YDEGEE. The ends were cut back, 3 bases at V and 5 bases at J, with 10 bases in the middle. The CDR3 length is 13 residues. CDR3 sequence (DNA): TGTGCCAGCAGCTCGCAGGGGGGAGATACGCAGTATTTT. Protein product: CASSSQGGDTQYF.

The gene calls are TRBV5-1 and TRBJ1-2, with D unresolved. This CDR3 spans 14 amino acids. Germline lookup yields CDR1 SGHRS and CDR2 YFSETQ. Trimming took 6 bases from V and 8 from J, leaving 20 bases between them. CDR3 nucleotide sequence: TGCGCCAGCACGGTCGGCGGCGAATATATCGGCTACACCTTC. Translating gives CASTVGGEYIGYTF.

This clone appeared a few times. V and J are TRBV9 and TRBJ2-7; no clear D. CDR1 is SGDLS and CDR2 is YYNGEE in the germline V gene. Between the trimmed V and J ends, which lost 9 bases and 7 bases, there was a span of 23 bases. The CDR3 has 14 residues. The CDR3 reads CAIKPGSPLGEQYF. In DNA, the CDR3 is TGTGCCATCAAACCGGGCTCTCCCCTGGGGGAGCAGTACTTC.

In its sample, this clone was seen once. CDR3 region: CASSSGSRPSGNTIYF. CDR3 coding DNA: TGTGCCAGCAGTTCCGGGTCCCGGCCCTCTGGAAACACCATATATTTT. J is TRBJ1-3 and V is TRBV6-6, with no clear D. This CDR3 is 16 amino acids long. The V and J ends lost 4 bases and 0 bases respectively, with 13 bases between them. CDR1 and CDR2 (germline): MNHNY, SVGAGI (reference sequence).

The CDR3 bases are TGTGCCAGCAGTTGGGGGACAGACGGAAACACCATATATTTT. Its protein product is CASSWGTDGNTIYF. The J gene is TRBJ1-3, the V gene TRBV28, with TRBD1 identical over 7 bases. The CDR3 totals 14 residues. The J segment lost 4 bases and the V segment lost 4 bases, leaving 4 bases of the junction unmatched. Germline-derived CDR1 and CDR2 are MDHEN and SYDVKM.

CDR3 loop: CASSVTGRLTYEQYF. CDR3 coding DNA: TGTGCCAGCAGCGTGACAGGTCGTCTGACCTACGAGCAGTACTTC. The rearrangement uses TRBV5-4 and TRBJ2-7, with D possibly being TRBD1 (6 bases). The CDR3 contains 15 residues. Germline lookup yields CDR1 SGHNT and CDR2 YYREEE (reference sequence). Trimming pared 4 bases from V and 2 bases from J, leaving 16 bases between.

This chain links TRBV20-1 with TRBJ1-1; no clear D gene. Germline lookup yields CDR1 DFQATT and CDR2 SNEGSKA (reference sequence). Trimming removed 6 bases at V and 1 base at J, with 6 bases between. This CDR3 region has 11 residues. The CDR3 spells CSAAENTEAFF. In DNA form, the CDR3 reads TGCAGTGCAGCAGAGAACACTGAAGCTTTCTTT.

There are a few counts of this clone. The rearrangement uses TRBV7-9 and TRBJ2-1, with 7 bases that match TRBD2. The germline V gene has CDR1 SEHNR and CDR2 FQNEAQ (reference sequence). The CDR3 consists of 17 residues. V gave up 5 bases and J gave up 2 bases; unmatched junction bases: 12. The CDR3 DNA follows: TGTGCCAGCAGCGGAGCGGGACTCCTGGGCACCTACAATGAGCAGTTCTTC. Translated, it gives CASSGAGLLGTYNEQFF.

The CDR3 nucleotides are TGTGCCAGCAGCTTGGCCGAAACCTATGGCTACACCTTC. Translating it yields CASSLAETYGYTF. V is TRBV5-5 and J is TRBJ1-2; D is ambiguous. CDR1 is SGHKS and CDR2 is YYEKEE in the germline V gene (reference sequence). CDR3 length: 13 amino acids. The ends were cut back, 0 bases at V and 4 bases at J, with 7 bases in the middle. Complete variable domain (other parts from reference TRBV5-5 and TRBJ1-2): DAGVTQSPTHLIKTRGQQVTLRCSPISGHKSVSWYQQVLGQGPQFIFQYYEKEERGRGNFPDRFSARQFPNYSSELNVNALLLGDSALYLCASSLAETYGYTFGSGTRLTVV.

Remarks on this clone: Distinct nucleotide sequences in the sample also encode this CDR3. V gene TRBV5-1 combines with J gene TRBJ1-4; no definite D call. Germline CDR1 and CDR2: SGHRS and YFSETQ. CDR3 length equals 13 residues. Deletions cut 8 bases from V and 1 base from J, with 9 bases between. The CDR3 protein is CASRRETNEKLFF. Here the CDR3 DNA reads TGCGCCAGTCGACGAGAAACTAATGAAAAACTGTTTTTT.

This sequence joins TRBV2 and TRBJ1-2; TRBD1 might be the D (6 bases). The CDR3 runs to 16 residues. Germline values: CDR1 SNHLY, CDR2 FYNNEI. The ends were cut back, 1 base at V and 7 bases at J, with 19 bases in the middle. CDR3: CASSEEAGTTGGGYTF. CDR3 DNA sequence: TGTGCCAGCAGTGAAGAGGCCGGGACGACAGGTGGTGGCTACACCTTC.

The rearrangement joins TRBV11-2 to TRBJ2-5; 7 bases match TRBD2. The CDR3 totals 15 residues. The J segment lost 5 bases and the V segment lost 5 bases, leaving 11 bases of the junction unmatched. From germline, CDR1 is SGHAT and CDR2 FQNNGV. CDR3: CASSPMGGKEETQYF. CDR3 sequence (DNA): TGTGCCAGCAGCCCGATGGGAGGGAAGGAGGAGACCCAGTACTTC.

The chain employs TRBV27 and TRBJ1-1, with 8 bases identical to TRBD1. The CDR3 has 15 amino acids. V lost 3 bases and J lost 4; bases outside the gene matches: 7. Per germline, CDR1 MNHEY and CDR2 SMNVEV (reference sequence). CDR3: CASSFLQGGGTEAFF. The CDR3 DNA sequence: TGTGCCAGCAGTTTCCTACAGGGGGGGGGCACTGAAGCTTTCTTT.

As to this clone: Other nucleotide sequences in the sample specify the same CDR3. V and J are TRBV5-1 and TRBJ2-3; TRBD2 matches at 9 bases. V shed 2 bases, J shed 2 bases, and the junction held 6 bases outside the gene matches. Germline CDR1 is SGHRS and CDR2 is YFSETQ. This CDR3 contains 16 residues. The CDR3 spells CASSFGLAGTTDTQYF. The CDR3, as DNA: TGCGCCAGCAGCTTTGGGCTAGCGGGAACCACAGATACGCAGTATTTT. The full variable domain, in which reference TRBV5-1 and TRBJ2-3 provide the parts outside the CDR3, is KAGVTQTPRYLIKTRGQQVTLSCSPISGHRSVSWYQQTPGQGLQFLFEYFSETQRNKGNFPGRFSGRQFSNSRSEMNVSTLELGDSALYLCASSFGLAGTTDTQYFGPGTRLTVL.

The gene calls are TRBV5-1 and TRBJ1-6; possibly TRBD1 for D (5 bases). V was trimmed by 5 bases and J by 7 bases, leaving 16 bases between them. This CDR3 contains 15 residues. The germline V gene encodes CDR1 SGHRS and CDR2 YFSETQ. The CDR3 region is CASSSQGSTNSPLHF. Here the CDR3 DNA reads TGCGCCAGCAGTTCCCAGGGTTCGACGAATTCACCCCTCCACTTT.

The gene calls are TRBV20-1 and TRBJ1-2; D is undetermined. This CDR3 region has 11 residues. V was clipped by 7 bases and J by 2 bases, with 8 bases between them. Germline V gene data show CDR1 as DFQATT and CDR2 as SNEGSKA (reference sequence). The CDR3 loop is CSVVFNYGYTF. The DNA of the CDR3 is TGCAGTGTTGTCTTCAACTATGGCTACACCTTC.